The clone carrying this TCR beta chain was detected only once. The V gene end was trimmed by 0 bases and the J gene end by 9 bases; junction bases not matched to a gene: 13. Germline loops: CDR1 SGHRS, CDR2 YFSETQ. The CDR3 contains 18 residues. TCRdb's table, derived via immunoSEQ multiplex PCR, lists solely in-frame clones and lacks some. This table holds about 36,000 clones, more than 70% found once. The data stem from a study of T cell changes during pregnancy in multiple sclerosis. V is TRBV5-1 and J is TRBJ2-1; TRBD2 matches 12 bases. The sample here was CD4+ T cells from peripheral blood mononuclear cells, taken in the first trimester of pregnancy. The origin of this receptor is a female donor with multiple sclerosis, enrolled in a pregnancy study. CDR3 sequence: CASSLATLTGTSGREQFF. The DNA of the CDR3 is TGCGCCAGCAGCTTGGCCACTCTGACTGGGACTAGCGGGCGTGAGCAGTTCTTC.